One T cell receptor beta chain is described in this entry. Assay used: immunoSEQ multiplex PCR; TCRdb lists only in-frame clones, some missing. The sample includes fewer than 350,000 clones, approximately 89% of them seen just once. This entry is derived from a study of blood T cell repertoires in COVID-19. CDR1 is ENHRY and CDR2 is SYGVKD in the germline V gene. The junction had 9 bases not matched to a gene; V was cut back by 7 bases and J by 0 bases. The CDR3 loop spans 16 amino acids. The sequence was obtained from a woman aged 50 to 60 who had recovered from COVID-19. Sequencing used peripheral blood. This sequence joins TRBV10-3 and TRBJ1-3, with 7 bases aligning to TRBD1. CDR3 coding DNA: TGTGCCATCACCAAAGGGGGCAGGGACTCTGGAAACACCATATATTTT. As protein: CAITKGGRDSGNTIYF.